Listed here are 23 T cell receptor beta chains from one sample, sequenced in a study of T cell repertoires in cytomegalovirus infection. From the reads, TCRdb called clonotypes with MiXCR, one entry per CDR3 protein. Among around 320,000 distinct CDR3 sequences listed, more than 8% were seen once. The material sequenced was PBMCs. All receptors derive from a human donor in good health (CMV status not recorded). Some clones in this sample may be carry-over from other donors' samples.

This clonotype came up many times. This chain connects TRBV7-2 to TRBJ1-2; D possibly corresponds to TRBD1 (6 bases). V was shortened by 7 bases and J by 8 bases, with 20 bases between the two germline ends. The CDR3 contains 14 residues. The V gene's germline CDR1 is SGHTA and CDR2 FQGNSA. CDR3: CASTIGLDSAGYTF. CDR3 nucleotide sequence: TGTGCCAGCACCATAGGGTTGGACAGCGCCGGCTACACCTTC.

This clonotype has a count of ten or more. This rearrangement joins TRBV7-8 to TRBJ1-4; D perhaps matches TRBD1 (5 bases). This CDR3 is 16 amino acids long. V was trimmed by 4 bases and J by 3 bases, leaving 15 bases between them. From germline, CDR1 is SGHVS and CDR2 FQNEAQ. CDR3 loop: CASSSLAGVANEKLFF. In DNA form, the CDR3 reads TGTGCCAGCAGCTCCCTCGCGGGGGTGGCTAATGAAAAACTGTTTTTT. Supplemented by reference TRBV7-8 and TRBJ1-4, the full variable domain reads GAGVSQSPRYKVAKRGQDVALRCDPISGHVSLFWYQQALGQGPEFLTYFQNEAQLDKSGLPSDRFFAERPEGSVSTLKIQRTQQEDSAVYLCASSSLAGVANEKLFFGSGTQLSVL.

Judged by abundance, this clonotype is medium-sized. V gene TRBV7-2 combines with J gene TRBJ2-1; 15 bases line up with TRBD2. V shed 1 base, J shed 3 bases, and the junction held 4 bases outside the gene matches. This CDR3 has 18 amino acids. Germline V gene data show CDR1 as SGHTA and CDR2 as FQGNSA. CDR3 DNA: TGTGCCAGCAGCTTAGAAGGGACTAGCGGGAGGTACTACAATGAGCAGTTCTTC. Protein product: CASSLEGTSGRYYNEQFF.

This clonotype was observed at least ten times. The V call is TRBV28, the J call TRBJ2-4; the D gene could be TRBD1 or TRBD2 (5 bases each). V gave up 8 bases and J gave up 3 bases, with 11 bases separating them. The CDR3 is 13 residues long. CDR1 is MDHEN and CDR2 is SYDVKM in the germline V gene. This chain's CDR3 is CASRGPNKNIQYF. DNA for the CDR3: TGTGCCAGCCGGGGCCCCAACAAAAACATTCAGTACTTC.

This chain uses TRBV6-2 or TRBV6-3 with TRBJ2-1; D not certain. CDR1 is MNHEY, CDR2 SVGEGT, per germline. V lost 2 bases and J lost 10, with 9 bases in between. This CDR3 comprises 12 residues. Written as DNA, the CDR3 is TGTGCCAGCAGTTACCCCCTAGTGGAGCAGTTCTTC. The encoded protein is CASSYPLVEQFF.

There are many counts of this clonotype. CDR3 nucleotide sequence: TGTGCCATCAGTGGGGACAGGGGGTATCCCTACGAGCAGTACTTC. Its translation is CAISGDRGYPYEQYF. The chain has TRBV10-3 and TRBJ2-7, with 11 bases aligning to TRBD1. Germline lookup yields CDR1 ENHRY and CDR2 SYGVKD. V lost 4 bases to trimming and J lost 2 bases; unmatched junction nucleotides: 4. This CDR3 is 15 amino acids long.

The table lists this clonotype with many counts. This rearrangement joins TRBV7-2 to TRBJ1-6; D may be TRBD1 (6 bases). Germline loops: CDR1 SGHTA, CDR2 FQGNSA. V lost 6 bases and J 8 bases, leaving 14 bases between the germline ends. The CDR3 consists of 14 residues. CDR3 in DNA: TGTGCCAGCAGGAAACGAGGGGGTGATTCACCCCTCCACTTT. Amino acid sequence: CASRKRGGDSPLHF. The full variable domain, with the rest looked up from reference TRBV7-2 and TRBJ1-6, is GAGVSQSPSNKVTEKGKDVELRCDPISGHTALYWYRQSLGQGLEFLIYFQGNSAPDKSGLPSDRFSAERTGGSVSTLTIQRTQQEDSAVYLCASRKRGGDSPLHFGNGTRLTVT.

This clonotype has a count of ten or more. The chain is built from TRBV7-6 and TRBJ2-5; unclear D gene. CDR1 SGHVS and CDR2 FNYEAQ come from the germline V gene. V lost 5 bases to trimming and J lost 2 bases, with 15 bases between them. This CDR3 has 15 residues. In DNA form, the CDR3 reads TGTGCCAGCAGCCCGACGGCGGCGTTACAAGAGACCCAGTACTTC. Its protein product is CASSPTAALQETQYF.

This chain's CDR3 is CASRGVNTGELFF. The CDR3 DNA is TGTGCCAGTAGGGGAGTGAACACCGGGGAGCTGTTTTTT. This chain connects TRBV19 to TRBJ2-2; tentative D call: TRBD2 (5 bases). This CDR3 has 13 amino acids. The germline CDR1 and CDR2 sequences are LNHDA and SQIVND (reference sequence). Trimming removed 6 bases from V and 1 base from J, with 6 bases in between.

This clonotype was detected a few times. The V gene is TRBV27, the J gene TRBJ2-4, with D maybe TRBD1 (5 bases). Germline V gene lookup returns CDR1 MNHEY and CDR2 SMNVEV (reference sequence). Trimming pared 0 bases from V and 1 base from J, leaving 13 bases between. The CDR3 runs to 17 residues. CDR3: CASSLSTGIGAKNIQYF. The CDR3, as DNA: TGTGCCAGCAGTTTATCAACAGGTATCGGGGCCAAAAACATTCAGTACTTC.

This clonotype was detected many times. This chain links TRBV7-2 with TRBJ2-7; possibly TRBD2 for D (6 bases). V dropped 5 bases and J dropped 1 base, with 18 bases sitting between them. The CDR3 extends over 16 amino acids. CDR1 SGHTA and CDR2 FQGNSA come from the germline V gene. Written as DNA, the CDR3 is TGTGCCAGCAGCCTCCTACCCTCTAGCGCTTCCTACGAGCAGTACTTC. It yields the protein CASSLLPSSASYEQYF.

This clonotype showed up many times. The chain carries TRBV20-1 and TRBJ2-7; 11 nucleotides line up with TRBD2. Germline CDR1 DFQATT, CDR2 SNEGSKA (reference sequence). The CDR3 length is 15 residues. The V and J ends lost 0 bases and 2 bases, in that order; junction bases with no gene match: 3. CDR3 in amino acids: CSARDRLAGTYEQYF. The DNA for the CDR3 is TGCAGTGCTAGAGATCGACTAGCGGGGACCTACGAGCAGTACTTC.

There are many counts of this clonotype. The chain recombines TRBV19 with TRBJ1-6; 8 positions agree with TRBD1. This CDR3 is built from 17 residues. CDR1 and CDR2 from the germline V gene are LNHDA and SQIVND (reference sequence). Germline trimming cut 9 bases from V and 7 bases from J; bases unmatched to any gene: 17. In DNA, the CDR3 is TGTGCCAGCAGGAGGGTAGCAGGGGGCGCGGGGAATTCACCCCTCCACTTT. This gives the protein CASRRVAGGAGNSPLHF.

This chain's CDR3 is CASSQGLDADTQYF. In DNA, the CDR3 is TGTGCCAGCAGCCAAGGACTAGACGCAGATACGCAGTATTTT. The chain has TRBV4-2 and TRBJ2-3; D may be TRBD2 (6 bases). The V end was cut by 1 base, the J end by 4 bases, with 9 bases between. The CDR3 totals 14 residues. Germline V gene sequence: CDR1 LGHNA, CDR2 YNFKEQ.

On this clonotype itself: A much larger clone differs by one base, so this may be a read error. The V gene is TRBV7-2, the J gene TRBJ2-7; TRBD1 agrees at 9 bases. The CDR3 spans 14 residues. The V gene's germline CDR1 is SGHTA and CDR2 FQGNSA. As DNA, the CDR3 is TGTGCCGGCAGAATACAGGGGGCCTATACTGAGCAGTACTTC. Translating gives CAGRIQGAYTEQYF.

The chain is built from TRBV7-9 and TRBJ2-7; 8 bases are shared with TRBD2. Germline CDR1 SEHNR, CDR2 FQNEAQ (reference sequence). V lost 1 base and J lost 0; bases outside the gene matches: 5. The CDR3 covers 16 residues. The CDR3 spells CASSLVLAGSSYEQYF. DNA for the CDR3: TGTGCCAGCAGCTTAGTTCTAGCGGGCTCCTCCTACGAGCAGTACTTC.

This clonotype was counted many times. The chain couples TRBV7-2 to TRBJ2-7, with 9 bases identical to TRBD2. Germline trimming cut 5 bases from V and 7 bases from J; bases unmatched to any gene: 18. CDR1 and CDR2 (germline): SGHTA, FQGNSA. The CDR3 loop spans 17 amino acids. CDR3 nucleotides: TGTGCCAGCAGCCCCGAGGGACGTCCGGGACTAGCCGCGGAGCAGTACTTC. Amino acids: CASSPEGRPGLAAEQYF. Based on the CDR3 plus reference TRBV7-2 and TRBJ2-7, the full variable domain is GAGVSQSPSNKVTEKGKDVELRCDPISGHTALYWYRQSLGQGLEFLIYFQGNSAPDKSGLPSDRFSAERTGGSVSTLTIQRTQQEDSAVYLCASSPEGRPGLAAEQYFGPGTRLTVT.

There are a few counts of this clonotype. The rearrangement uses TRBV11-2 and TRBJ2-2; a possible D gene is TRBD1 (5 bases). The CDR3 is 18 residues long. The V end was cut by 5 bases, the J end by 1 base, with 20 bases between. The germline V gene encodes CDR1 SGHAT and CDR2 FQNNGV. As DNA, the CDR3 is TGTGCCAGCAGCCCCCGCTTTTTTAGACAGATGAACACCGGGGAGCTGTTTTTT. This gives the protein CASSPRFFRQMNTGELFF.

The chain joins TRBV7-8 to TRBJ2-3; the D gene is possibly TRBD2 (6 bases). Germline V gene data show CDR1 as SGHVS and CDR2 as FQNEAQ. V gave up 5 bases and J gave up 0 bases, with 18 bases separating them. The CDR3 totals 17 residues. The chain's CDR3 is CASSLWDSLISTDTQYF. The CDR3 DNA reads TGTGCCAGCAGCCTGTGGGACTCCTTGATTAGCACAGATACGCAGTATTTT. Variable domain in full (rest from reference TRBV7-8 and TRBJ2-3): GAGVSQSPRYKVAKRGQDVALRCDPISGHVSLFWYQQALGQGPEFLTYFQNEAQLDKSGLPSDRFFAERPEGSVSTLKIQRTQQEDSAVYLCASSLWDSLISTDTQYFGPGTRLTVL.

The sample holds a few counts of this clonotype. The chain is built from TRBV11-2 and TRBJ1-1; D may be TRBD1 (5 bases). Germline lookup yields CDR1 SGHAT and CDR2 FQNNGV. The CDR3 is 15 amino acids. With 5 bases removed from V and 1 base from J, the gap between germline ends came to 14 bases. In DNA form, the CDR3 reads TGTGCCAGCAGCCCCCTGACCACAGGGAACACTGAAGCTTTCTTT. As protein: CASSPLTTGNTEAFF.

This clonotype was counted between two and nine times. The chain has TRBV28 and TRBJ2-7, with D tentatively TRBD1 or TRBD2 (5 bases each). Germline CDR1 MDHEN, CDR2 SYDVKM. The CDR3 is 16 residues long. Trimming removed 2 bases from V and 4 bases from J, with 18 bases in between. CDR3 nucleotide sequence: TGTGCCAGCAGTTTAGAGTCGGGGCAAACCCTTTACGAGCAGTACTTC. Protein product: CASSLESGQTLYEQYF.

This clonotype was counted between two and nine times. This chain connects TRBV7-2 to TRBJ2-1; weak D call: TRBD1 (6 bases). V lost 5 bases and J lost 6, with 14 bases in between. CDR1 is SGHTA and CDR2 is FQGNSA in the germline V gene. The CDR3 spans 14 residues. In DNA, the CDR3 is TGTGCCAGCAGCCAGGGGCCTACGGGCAATGAGCAGTTCTTC. Its translation is CASSQGPTGNEQFF.

Remarks on this clonotype: A much larger clone is a single base away; this may be a read error. The chain recombines TRBV2 with TRBJ1-1; no clear D gene. The CDR3 has 16 amino acids. Per the germline V gene, CDR1 is SNHLY and CDR2 is FYNNEI. CDR3 sequence reads: CPSSGYRSLLNTEAFF. DNA for the CDR3: TGTCCCAGCAGTGGGTACAGAAGTCTTTTGAACACTGAAGCTTTCTTT.